This T cell receptor beta chain comes out of a study of shared clonotypes between healthy human individuals. Study as a whole: CD4 naive cells filled three plates per donor, CD4 memory three, CD8 naive two and CD8 memory one. The study's findings and limits: Naive subsets, compared against memory subsets, generally had larger estimated richness values. Non-shared clonotypes had lower generation probabilities than clonotypes shared by all four sorted-subset donors.

A remark on this clone: The antigen is not known.

The protocol was immunoSEQ multiplex PCR, while the TCRdb copy is restricted to in-frame clones and leaves out a portion. The data contain more than 2,000,000 clones, approximately 90% of them singletons. Germline CDR1 and CDR2: SGDLS and YYNGEE. This CDR3 spans 17 amino acids. Trimming at V came to 4 bases and at J to 4 bases, leaving 14 bases not matched to a gene. The specimen was naive CD4+ T cells sorted from blood. Subset described: CD45RA+ positively selected. The chain recombines TRBV9 with TRBJ2-3; TRBD2 matches at 8 bases. This clonotype originated in a young man in good health. The DNA of the CDR3 is TGTGCCAGCAGCCCGGTGACGGCTCCGGGGGGGTCAGATACGCAGTATTTT. It is translated as CASSPVTAPGGSDTQYF.